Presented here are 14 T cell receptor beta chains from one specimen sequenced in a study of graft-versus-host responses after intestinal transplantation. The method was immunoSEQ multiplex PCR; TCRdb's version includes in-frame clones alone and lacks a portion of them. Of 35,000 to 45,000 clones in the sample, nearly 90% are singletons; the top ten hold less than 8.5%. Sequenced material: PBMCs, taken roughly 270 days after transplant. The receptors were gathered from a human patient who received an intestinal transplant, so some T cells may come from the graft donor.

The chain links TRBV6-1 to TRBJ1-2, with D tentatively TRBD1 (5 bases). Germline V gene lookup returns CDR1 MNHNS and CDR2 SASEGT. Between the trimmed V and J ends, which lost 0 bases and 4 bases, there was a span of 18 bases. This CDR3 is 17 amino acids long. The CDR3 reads CASSEALTGVGTYGYTF. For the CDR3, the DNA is TGTGCCAGCAGTGAAGCGCTGACGGGGGTAGGGACCTATGGCTACACCTTC.

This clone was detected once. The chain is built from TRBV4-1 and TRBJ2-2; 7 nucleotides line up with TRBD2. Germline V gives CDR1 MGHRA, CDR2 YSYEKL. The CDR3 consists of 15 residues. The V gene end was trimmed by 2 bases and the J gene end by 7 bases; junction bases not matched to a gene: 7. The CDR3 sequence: CASSQWAGDGGELFF. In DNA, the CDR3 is TGCGCCAGCAGCCAATGGGCGGGGGATGGCGGGGAGCTGTTTTTT.

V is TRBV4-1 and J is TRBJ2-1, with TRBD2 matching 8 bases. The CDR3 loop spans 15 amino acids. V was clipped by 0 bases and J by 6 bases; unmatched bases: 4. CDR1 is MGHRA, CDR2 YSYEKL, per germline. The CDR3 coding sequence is TGCGCCAGCAGCCAAGATGCGGGGGGAGGCAATGAGCAGTTCTTC. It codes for CASSQDAGGGNEQFF.

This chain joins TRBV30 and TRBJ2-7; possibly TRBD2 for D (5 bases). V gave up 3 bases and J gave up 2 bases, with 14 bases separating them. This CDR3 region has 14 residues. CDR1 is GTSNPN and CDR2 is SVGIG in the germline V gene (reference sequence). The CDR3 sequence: CAWRESGRAYEQYF. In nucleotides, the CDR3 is TGTGCCTGGAGAGAAAGCGGACGAGCCTACGAGCAGTACTTC.

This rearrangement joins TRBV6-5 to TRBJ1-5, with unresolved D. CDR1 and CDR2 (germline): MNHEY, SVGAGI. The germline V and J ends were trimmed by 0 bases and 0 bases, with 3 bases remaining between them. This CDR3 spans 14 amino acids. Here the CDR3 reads CASSYSYSNQPQHF. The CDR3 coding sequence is TGTGCCAGCAGTTACTCGTATAGCAATCAGCCCCAGCATTTT.

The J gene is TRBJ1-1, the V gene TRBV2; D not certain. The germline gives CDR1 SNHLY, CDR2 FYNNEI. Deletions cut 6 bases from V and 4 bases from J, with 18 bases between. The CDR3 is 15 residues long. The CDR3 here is CASRPGRARTTEAFF. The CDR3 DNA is TGTGCCAGCAGGCCGGGGAGGGCCAGAACCACTGAAGCTTTCTTT.

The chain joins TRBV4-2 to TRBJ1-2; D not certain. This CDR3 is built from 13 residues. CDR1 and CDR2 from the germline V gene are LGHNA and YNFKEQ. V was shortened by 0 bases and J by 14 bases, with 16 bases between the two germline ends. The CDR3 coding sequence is TGTGCCAGCAGCCAAGATCTTCACGTAGCTAGGACCTTC. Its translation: CASSQDLHVARTF.

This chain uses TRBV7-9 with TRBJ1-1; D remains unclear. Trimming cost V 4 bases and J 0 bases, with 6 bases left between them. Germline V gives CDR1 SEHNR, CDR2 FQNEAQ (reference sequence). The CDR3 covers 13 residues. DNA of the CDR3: TGTGCCAGCAGCTCGATCCTGAACACTGAAGCTTTCTTT. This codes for CASSSILNTEAFF.

The CDR3, as DNA: TGTGCCACCGTCGCAGGGAGGCAAAACACAGATACGCAGTATTTT. Translated: CATVAGRQNTDTQYF. The chain has TRBV15 and TRBJ2-3, with D possibly matching TRBD2 (6 bases). V lost 8 bases to trimming and J lost 2 bases, with 17 bases between them. Germline V lookup: CDR1 LNHNV, CDR2 YYDKDF (reference sequence). The CDR3 sequence is 15 residues long.

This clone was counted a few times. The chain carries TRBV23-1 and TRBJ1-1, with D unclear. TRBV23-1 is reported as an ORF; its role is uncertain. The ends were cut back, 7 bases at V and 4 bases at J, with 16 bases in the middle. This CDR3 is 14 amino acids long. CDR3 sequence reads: CASTYLPRPTEAFF. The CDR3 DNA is TGCGCCAGCACCTACTTACCACGGCCCACTGAAGCTTTCTTT.

In DNA form, the CDR3 reads TGTGCCAGTTACGACAGGGACGGCAATCAGCCCCAGCATTTT. As protein: CASYDRDGNQPQHF. V and J are TRBV6-6 and TRBJ1-5, with 7 nucleotides matching TRBD1. Per germline, CDR1 MNHNY and CDR2 SVGAGI (reference sequence). The CDR3 has 14 amino acids. J was trimmed by 2 bases and V by 9 bases; bases with no gene match: 7.

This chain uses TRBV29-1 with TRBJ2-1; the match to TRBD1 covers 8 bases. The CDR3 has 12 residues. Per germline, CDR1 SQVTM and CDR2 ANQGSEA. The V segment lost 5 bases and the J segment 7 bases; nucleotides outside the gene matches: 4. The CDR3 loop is CSVRTGINEQFF. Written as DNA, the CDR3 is TGCAGCGTTAGGACAGGGATTAATGAGCAGTTCTTC.

CDR3 protein: CASSLPGEETQYF. DNA of the CDR3: TGCGCCAGCAGCTTGCCAGGGGAAGAGACCCAGTACTTC. The genes are TRBV5-1 and TRBJ2-5; the D gene is possibly TRBD1 (6 bases). V dropped 1 base and J dropped 3 bases, with 7 bases sitting between them. Germline V gene sequence: CDR1 SGHRS, CDR2 YFSETQ. This CDR3 is built from 13 residues.

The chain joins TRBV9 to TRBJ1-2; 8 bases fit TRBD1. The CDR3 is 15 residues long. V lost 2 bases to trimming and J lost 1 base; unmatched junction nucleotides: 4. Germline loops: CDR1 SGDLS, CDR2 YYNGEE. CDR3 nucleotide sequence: TGTGCCAGCAGCGTCGCAGGGGGCGTTAACTATGGCTACACCTTC. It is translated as CASSVAGGVNYGYTF.